What follows is one TCR beta chain and its context. Its cognate antigen is unknown. In germline, CDR1 is KGHSH, CDR2 LQKENI. The CDR3 extends over 16 amino acids. This sample is drawn from a study of T cells expressing NK-cell markers. Study-wide context: Seven donors tested HCMV-seropositive and one tested seronegative among the eight sequenced. Study observations and caveats: The same clonotypes also predominated in the CD3+CD56-NKG2C+ fraction of several donors.

TCRdb derives one entry per CDR3 protein from the 5' RACE reads, leaving out DNA. Here the sample table reports roughly 420,000 distinct CDR3 sequences. V usage is TRBV18 and J usage is TRBJ1-2; TCRdb picks TRBD1, but there is no DNA to check that call. Sequencing was carried out using blood T cells: a sorted CD56 or NKG2C T cell subset, CD4+ or CD8+ T cells, or bulk PBMC T cells (not recorded which). The TCR sequence derives from a woman between 18 and 69 years old in good health. The CDR3 is CASSPQTTGTGIMFAF.